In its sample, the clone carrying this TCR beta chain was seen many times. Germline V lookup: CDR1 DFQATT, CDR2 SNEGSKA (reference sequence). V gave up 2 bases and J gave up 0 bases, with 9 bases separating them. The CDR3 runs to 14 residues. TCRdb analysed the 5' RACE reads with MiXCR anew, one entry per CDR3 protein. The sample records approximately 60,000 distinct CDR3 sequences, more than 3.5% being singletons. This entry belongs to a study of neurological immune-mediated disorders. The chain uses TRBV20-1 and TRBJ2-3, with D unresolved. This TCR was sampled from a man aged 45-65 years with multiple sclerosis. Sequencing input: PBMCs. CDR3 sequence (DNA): TGCAGTGCTAGATCGGGTCCTAGCACAGATACGCAGTATTTT. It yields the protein CSARSGPSTDTQYF.